This TCR beta chain derives from a study of beta chain features in type 1 diabetes. Study-level findings and limits: Individuals with type 1 diabetes displayed fewer insertions and more deletions at VDJ junctions. PCR, the amplification step, might favor shorter templates, equally in patients and controls.

Germline V gene sequence: CDR1 SGHAT, CDR2 FQNNGV. This CDR3 has 16 residues. With 0 bases removed from V and 2 bases from J, the gap between germline ends came to 14 bases. Remarks on this clone: The antigen is undetermined.

Populations isolated by sorting all had purity greater than 95%. Every bit of the isolated RNA underwent reverse transcription, so sequencing read expressed TCRB transcripts. Using immunoSEQ multiplex PCR, the repertoire was profiled, and TCRdb retains in-frame clones only, with some absent. The data contain under 400,000 clones, roughly 12% of them singletons. This receptor was taken from a man between 18 and 35 years old in good health. This chain joins TRBV11-2 and TRBJ2-7; D is perhaps TRBD1 (5 bases). The specimen sequenced was naive CD4+ T cells from blood. The CDR3 bases are TGTGCCAGCAGCTTAGATCTGGCAGGGCCCACCTACGAGCAGTACTTC. Translated, it gives CASSLDLAGPTYEQYF.